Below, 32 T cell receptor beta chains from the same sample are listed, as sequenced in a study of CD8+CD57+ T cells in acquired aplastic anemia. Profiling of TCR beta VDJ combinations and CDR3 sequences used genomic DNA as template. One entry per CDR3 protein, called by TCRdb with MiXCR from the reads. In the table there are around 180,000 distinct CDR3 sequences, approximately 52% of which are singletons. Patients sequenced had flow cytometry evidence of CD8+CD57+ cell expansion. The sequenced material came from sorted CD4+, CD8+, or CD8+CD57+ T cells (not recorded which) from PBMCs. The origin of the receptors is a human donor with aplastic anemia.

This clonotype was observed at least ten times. CDR3 DNA: TGTGCCAGCAGCCGGACTAGCGCGCAAGATACGCAGTATTTT. It yields the protein CASSRTSAQDTQYF. This sequence joins TRBV11-2 and TRBJ2-3, with 9 bases lining up with TRBD2. V trimming: 5 bases; J trimming: 5 bases; junction bases outside the gene matches: 5. Germline assignment: CDR1 SGHAT and CDR2 FQNNGV. This CDR3 spans 14 amino acids.

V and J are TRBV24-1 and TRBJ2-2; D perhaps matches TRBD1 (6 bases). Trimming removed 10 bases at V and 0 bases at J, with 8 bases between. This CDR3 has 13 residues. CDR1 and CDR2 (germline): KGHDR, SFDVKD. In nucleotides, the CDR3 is TGTGCCACAGCAGGGGCGAACACCGGGGAGCTGTTTTTT. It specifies CATAGANTGELFF.

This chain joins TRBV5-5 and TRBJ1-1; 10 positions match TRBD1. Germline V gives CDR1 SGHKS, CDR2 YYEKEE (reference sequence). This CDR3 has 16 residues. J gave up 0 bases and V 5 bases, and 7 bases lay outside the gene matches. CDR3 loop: CASSPGQGTLNTEAFF. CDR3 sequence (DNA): TGTGCCAGCAGTCCGGGACAGGGGACGTTGAACACTGAAGCTTTCTTT. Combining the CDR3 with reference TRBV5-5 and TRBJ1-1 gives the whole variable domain DAGVTQSPTHLIKTRGQQVTLRCSPISGHKSVSWYQQVLGQGPQFIFQYYEKEERGRGNFPDRFSARQFPNYSSELNVNALLLGDSALYLCASSPGQGTLNTEAFFGQGTRLTVV.

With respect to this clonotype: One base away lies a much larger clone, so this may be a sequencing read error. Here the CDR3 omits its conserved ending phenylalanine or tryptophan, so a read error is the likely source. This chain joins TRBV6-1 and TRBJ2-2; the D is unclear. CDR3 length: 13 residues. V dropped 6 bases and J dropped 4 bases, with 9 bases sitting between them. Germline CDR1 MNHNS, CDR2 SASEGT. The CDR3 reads CASSALGTGELFS. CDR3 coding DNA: TGTGCCAGCAGCGCGTTGGGCACCGGGGAGCTGTTTTCT.

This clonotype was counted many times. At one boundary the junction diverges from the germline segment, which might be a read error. CDR3 in DNA: TGTGCCAGCAGCCAGAGACTAGCGGGAGGATGGGACTTC. This encodes CASSQRLAGGWDF. The chain carries TRBV7-2 and TRBJ2-7; 13 nucleotides match TRBD2. The CDR3 sequence is 13 residues long. Germline-derived CDR1 and CDR2 are SGHTA and FQGNSA.

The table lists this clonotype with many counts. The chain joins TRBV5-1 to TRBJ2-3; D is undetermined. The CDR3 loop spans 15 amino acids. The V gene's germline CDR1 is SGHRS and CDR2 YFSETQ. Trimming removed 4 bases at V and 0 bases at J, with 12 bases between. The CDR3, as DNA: TGCGCCAGCAGCCTCGGACCGACTAGCACAGATACGCAGTATTTT. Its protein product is CASSLGPTSTDTQYF.

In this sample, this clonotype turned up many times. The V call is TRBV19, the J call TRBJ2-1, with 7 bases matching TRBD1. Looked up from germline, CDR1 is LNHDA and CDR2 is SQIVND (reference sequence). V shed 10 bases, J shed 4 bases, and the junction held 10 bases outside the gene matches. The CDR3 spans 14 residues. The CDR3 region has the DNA TGTGCCACCTCCCGGGACAGCAATTACAATGAGCAGTTCTTC. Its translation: CATSRDSNYNEQFF.

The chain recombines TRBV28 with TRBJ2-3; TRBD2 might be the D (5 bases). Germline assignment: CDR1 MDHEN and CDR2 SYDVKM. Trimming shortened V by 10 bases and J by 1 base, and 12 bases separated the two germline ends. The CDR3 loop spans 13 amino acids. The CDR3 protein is CANADSRTDTQYF. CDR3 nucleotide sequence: TGTGCCAACGCGGACTCGCGCACAGATACGCAGTATTTT.

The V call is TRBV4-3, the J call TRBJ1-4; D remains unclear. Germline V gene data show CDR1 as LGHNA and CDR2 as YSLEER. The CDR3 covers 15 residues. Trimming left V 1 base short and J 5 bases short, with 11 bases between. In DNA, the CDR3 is TGCGCCAGCAGCCAAGTGCTCGGGGAAAATGAAAAACTGTTTTTT. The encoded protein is CASSQVLGENEKLFF.

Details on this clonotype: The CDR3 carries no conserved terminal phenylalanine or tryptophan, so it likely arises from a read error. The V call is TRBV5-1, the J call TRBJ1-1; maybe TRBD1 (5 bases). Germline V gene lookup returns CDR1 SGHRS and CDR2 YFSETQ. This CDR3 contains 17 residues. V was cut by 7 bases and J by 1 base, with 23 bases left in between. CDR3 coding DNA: TGCGCCAGCTCCCATGTAGGGTTGGGGGTGGAGAACACTGAAGCTTTCCTT. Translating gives CASSHVGLGVENTEAFL.

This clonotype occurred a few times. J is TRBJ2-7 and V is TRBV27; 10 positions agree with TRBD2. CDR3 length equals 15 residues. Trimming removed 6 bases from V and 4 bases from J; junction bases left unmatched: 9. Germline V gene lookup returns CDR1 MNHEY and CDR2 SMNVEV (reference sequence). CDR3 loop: CASRSLAGAPYEQYF. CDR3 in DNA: TGTGCCAGCAGATCGCTAGCGGGGGCGCCATACGAGCAGTACTTC.

This chain's CDR3 is CASSYSARTEAFF. CDR3 bases: TGTGCCAGCAGTTACTCGGCTAGGACTGAAGCTTTCTTT. This chain uses TRBV6-5 with TRBJ1-1; D unresolved. The CDR3 contains 13 residues. Germline CDR1 reads MNHEY; CDR2 reads SVGAGI. Trimming cost V 0 bases and J 5 bases, with 7 bases left between them.

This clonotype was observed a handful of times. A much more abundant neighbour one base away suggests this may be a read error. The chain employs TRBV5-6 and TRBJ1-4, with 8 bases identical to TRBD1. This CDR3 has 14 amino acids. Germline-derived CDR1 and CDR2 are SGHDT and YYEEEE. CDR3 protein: CASSLGTGSETLFF. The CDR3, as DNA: TGTGCCAGCAGCTTGGGGACAGGGAGTGAAACACTGTTTTTT.

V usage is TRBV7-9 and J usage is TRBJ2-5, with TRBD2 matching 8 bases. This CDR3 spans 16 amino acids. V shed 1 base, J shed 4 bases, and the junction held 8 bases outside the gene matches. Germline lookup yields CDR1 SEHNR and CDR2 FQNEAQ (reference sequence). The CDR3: CASSLGEGGGRETQYF. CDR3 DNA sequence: TGTGCCAGCAGCTTAGGGGAGGGCGGGGGGCGAGAGACCCAGTACTTC.

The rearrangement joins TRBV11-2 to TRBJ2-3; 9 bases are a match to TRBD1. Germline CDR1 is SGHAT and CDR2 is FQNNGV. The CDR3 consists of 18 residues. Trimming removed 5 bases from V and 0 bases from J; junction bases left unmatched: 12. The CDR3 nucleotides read TGTGCCAGCAGCCTCCAATCACGGGACAGGGATAGCACAGATACGCAGTATTTT. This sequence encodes CASSLQSRDRDSTDTQYF.

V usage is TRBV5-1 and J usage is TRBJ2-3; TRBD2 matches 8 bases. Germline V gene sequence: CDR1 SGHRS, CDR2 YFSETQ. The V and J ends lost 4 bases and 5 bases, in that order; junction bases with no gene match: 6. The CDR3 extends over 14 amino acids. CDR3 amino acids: CASSLGAGVDTQYF. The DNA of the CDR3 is TGCGCCAGCAGCCTCGGAGCGGGGGTAGATACGCAGTATTTT.

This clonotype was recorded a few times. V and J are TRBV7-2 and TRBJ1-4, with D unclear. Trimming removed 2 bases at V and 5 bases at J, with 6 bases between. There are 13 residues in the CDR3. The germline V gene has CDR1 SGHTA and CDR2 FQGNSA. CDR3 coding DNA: TGTGCCAGCAGCTTATTCGGGAATGAAAAACTGTTTTTT. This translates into CASSLFGNEKLFF.

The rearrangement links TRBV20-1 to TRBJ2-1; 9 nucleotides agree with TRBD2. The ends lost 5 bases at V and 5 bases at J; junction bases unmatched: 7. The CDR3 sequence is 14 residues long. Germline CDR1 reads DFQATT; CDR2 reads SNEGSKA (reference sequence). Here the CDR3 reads CSAHSGSQDNEQFF. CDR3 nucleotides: TGCAGTGCTCATAGCGGGAGTCAGGACAATGAGCAGTTCTTC.

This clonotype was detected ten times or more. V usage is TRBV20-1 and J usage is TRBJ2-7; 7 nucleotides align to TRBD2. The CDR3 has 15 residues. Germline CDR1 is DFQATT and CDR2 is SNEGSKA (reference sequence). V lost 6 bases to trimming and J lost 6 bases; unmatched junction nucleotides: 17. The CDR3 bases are TGCAGTGCCAGCCCAAGCGGGACTCAGGCACGCGAGCAGTACTTC. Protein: CSASPSGTQAREQYF.

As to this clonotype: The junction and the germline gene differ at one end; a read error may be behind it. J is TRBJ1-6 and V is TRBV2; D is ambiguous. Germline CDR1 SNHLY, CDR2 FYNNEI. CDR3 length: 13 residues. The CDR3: CASVYGANPPLHF. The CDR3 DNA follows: TGTGCCAGCGTCTATGGTGCGAATCCACCCCTTCACTTT. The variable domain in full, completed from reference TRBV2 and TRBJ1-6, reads EPEVTQTPSHQVTQMGQEVILRCVPISNHLYFYWYRQILGQKVEFLVSFYNNEISEKSEIFDDQFSVERPDGSNFTLKIRSTKLEDSAMYFCASVYGANPPLHFGNGTRLTVT.

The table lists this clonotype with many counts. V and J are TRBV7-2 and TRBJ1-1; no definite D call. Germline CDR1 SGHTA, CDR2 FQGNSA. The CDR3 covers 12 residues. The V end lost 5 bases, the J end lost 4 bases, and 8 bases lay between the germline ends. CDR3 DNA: TGTGCCAGCAGCCCCCCGGTCACTGAAGCTTTCTTT. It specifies CASSPPVTEAFF.

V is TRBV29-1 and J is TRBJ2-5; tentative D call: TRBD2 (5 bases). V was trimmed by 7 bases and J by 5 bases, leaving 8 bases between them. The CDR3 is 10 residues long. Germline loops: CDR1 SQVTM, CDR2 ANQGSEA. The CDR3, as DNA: TGCAGCGCAGTAGCGGAGACCCAGTACTTC. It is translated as CSAVAETQYF.

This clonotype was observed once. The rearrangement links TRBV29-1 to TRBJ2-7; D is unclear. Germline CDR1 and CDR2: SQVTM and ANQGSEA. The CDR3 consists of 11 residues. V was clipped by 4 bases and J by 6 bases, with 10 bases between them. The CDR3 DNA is TGCAGCGTTGTTAAAGGGTCCGAGCAGTACTTC. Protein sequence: CSVVKGSEQYF.

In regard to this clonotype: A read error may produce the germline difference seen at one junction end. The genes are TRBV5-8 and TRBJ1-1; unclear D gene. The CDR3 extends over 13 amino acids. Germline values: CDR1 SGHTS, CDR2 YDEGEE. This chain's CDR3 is CASSFQGRTEASF. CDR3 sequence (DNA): TGCGCCAGCAGCTTCCAAGGGAGGACTGAAGCTTCCTTT.

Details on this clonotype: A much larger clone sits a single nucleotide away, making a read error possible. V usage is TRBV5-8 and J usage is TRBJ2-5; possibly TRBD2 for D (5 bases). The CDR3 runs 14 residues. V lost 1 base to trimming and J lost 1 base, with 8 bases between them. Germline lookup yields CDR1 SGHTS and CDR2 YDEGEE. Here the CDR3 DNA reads TGTGCCAGCAGCTTGATCGGGGTCCAAGAGACCCAGTACTTC. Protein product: CASSLIGVQETQYF.

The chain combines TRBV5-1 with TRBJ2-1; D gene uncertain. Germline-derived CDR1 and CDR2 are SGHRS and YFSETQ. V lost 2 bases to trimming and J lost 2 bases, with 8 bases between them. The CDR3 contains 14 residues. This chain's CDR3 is CASSFGSPYNEQFF. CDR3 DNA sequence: TGCGCCAGCAGCTTCGGGTCCCCCTACAATGAGCAGTTCTTC.

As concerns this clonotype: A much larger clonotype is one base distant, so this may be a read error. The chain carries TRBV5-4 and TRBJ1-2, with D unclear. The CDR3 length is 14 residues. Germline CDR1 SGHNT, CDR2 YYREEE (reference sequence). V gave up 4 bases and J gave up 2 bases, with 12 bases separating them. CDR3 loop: CASSLGRPNYGYTF. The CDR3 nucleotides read TGTGCCAGCAGCCTCGGACGGCCGAACTATGGCTACACCTTC.

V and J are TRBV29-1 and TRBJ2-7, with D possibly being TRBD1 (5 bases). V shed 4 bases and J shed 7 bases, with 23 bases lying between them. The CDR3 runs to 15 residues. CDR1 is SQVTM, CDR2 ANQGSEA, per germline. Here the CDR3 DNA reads TGCAGCGTTGGGGGATCGACAGAATACGTCTTGGAGCAGTACTTC. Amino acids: CSVGGSTEYVLEQYF.

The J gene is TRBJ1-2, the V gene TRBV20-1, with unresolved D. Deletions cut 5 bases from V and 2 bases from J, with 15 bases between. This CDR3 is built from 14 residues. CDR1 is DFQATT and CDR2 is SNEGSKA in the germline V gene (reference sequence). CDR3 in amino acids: CSAFLRSINYGYTF. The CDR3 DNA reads TGCAGTGCTTTCCTTAGGTCTATAAACTATGGCTACACCTTC.

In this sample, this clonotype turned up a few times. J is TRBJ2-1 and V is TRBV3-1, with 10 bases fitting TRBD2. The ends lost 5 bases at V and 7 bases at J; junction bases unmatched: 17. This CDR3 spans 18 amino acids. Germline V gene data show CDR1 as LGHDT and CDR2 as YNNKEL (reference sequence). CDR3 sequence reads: CASSYRSGGLAGENEQFF. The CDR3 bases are TGTGCCAGCAGCTACCGATCAGGGGGGCTAGCGGGAGAGAATGAGCAGTTCTTC.

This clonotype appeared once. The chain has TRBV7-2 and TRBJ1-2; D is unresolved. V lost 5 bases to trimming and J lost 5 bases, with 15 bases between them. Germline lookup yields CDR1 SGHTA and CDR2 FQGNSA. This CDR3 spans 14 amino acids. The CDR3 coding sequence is TGTGCCAGCAGCGAGGTTCCAGAGAGGTATGGCTACACCTTC. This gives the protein CASSEVPERYGYTF.

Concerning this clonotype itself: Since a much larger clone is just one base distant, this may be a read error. In DNA, the CDR3 is TGTGCCAGCAGTACAGGACTAGTCAATGAGCAGTTATTC. Translating it yields CASSTGLVNEQLF. V is TRBV2 and J is TRBJ2-1; 7 nucleotides line up with TRBD2. Germline values: CDR1 SNHLY, CDR2 FYNNEI. The CDR3 is 13 amino acids.